One and the same sample provided the 2 T cell receptor beta chains below, sequenced in a study of cytomegalovirus exposure and HLA in healthy donors. The PCR made use of 60 Vbeta and 13 Jbeta primers. TCRdb's copy holds only in-frame clones and misses some; the assay was immunoSEQ multiplex PCR. The sample lists approximately 160,000 clones, around four fifths seen once, with around 4.9% in the top ten. The sample taken for sequencing was PBMCs. Receptors were obtained from a girl aged 10 to 17 in good health and CMV-seropositive.

The genes are TRBV30 and TRBJ1-1; D may be TRBD1 (5 bases). The V and J ends lost 2 bases and 8 bases respectively, with 9 bases between them. Germline-derived CDR1 and CDR2 are GTSNPN and SVGIG (reference sequence). CDR3 length: 11 residues. The CDR3 here is CAWSPDIEAFF. CDR3 coding DNA: TGTGCCTGGAGTCCGGACATCGAAGCTTTCTTT.

This clone has a single count. The chain employs TRBV2 and TRBJ1-5; tentative D call: TRBD1 (6 bases). This CDR3 region has 15 residues. Germline V lookup: CDR1 SNHLY, CDR2 FYNNEI. V was pared by 5 bases and J by 0 bases, with 11 bases between. The CDR3 nucleotides are TGTGCCAGCAGTCAGGGGACGCTTAGCAATCAGCCCCAGCATTTT. It encodes CASSQGTLSNQPQHF.